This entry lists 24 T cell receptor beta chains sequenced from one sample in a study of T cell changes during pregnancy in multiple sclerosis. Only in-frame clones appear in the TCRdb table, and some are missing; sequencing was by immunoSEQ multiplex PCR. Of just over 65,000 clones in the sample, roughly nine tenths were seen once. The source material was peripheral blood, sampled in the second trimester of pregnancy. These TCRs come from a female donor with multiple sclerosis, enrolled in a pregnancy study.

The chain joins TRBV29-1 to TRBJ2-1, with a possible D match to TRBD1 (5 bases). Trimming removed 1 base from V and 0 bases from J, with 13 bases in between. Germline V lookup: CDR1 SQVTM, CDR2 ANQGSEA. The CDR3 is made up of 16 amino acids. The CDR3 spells CSVEGTYWSSYNEQFF. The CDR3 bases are TGCAGCGTTGAAGGGACATACTGGAGCTCCTACAATGAGCAGTTCTTC.

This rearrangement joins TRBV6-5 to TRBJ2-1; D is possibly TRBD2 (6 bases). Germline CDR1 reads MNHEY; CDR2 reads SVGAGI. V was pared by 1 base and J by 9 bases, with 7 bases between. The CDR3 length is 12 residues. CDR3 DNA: TGTGCCAGCAGTTACTTTAGCGGTGAGCAGTTCTTC. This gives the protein CASSYFSGEQFF.

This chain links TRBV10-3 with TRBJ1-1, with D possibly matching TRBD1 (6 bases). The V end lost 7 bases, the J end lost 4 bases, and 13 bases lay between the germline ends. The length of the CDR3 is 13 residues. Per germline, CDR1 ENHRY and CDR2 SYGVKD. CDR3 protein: CAIKRQEATEAFF. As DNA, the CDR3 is TGTGCCATCAAGCGACAGGAGGCCACTGAAGCTTTCTTT.

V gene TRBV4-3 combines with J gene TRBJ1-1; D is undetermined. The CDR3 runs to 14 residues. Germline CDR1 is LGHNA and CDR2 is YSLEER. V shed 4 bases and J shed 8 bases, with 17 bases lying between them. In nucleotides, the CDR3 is TGCGCCAGCAGCCTCGGACTTACTCATACAGAAGCTTTCTTT. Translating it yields CASSLGLTHTEAFF.

The CDR3 reads CASSPRGLAGGPDEQFF. The CDR3 bases are TGTGCCAGCAGCCCCCGGGGACTAGCGGGGGGGCCCGATGAGCAGTTCTTC. This sequence joins TRBV7-9 and TRBJ2-1; 16 positions match TRBD2. Looked up from germline, CDR1 is SEHNR and CDR2 is FQNEAQ (reference sequence). CDR3 length equals 17 residues. V was clipped by 5 bases and J by 8 bases; unmatched bases: 9.

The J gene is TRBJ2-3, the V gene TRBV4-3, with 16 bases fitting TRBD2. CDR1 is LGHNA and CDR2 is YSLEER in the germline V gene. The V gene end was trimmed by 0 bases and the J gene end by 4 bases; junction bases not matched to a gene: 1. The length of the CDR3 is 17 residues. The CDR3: CASSQDGTSGGADTQYF. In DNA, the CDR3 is TGCGCCAGCAGCCAAGACGGGACTAGCGGGGGGGCAGATACGCAGTATTTT.

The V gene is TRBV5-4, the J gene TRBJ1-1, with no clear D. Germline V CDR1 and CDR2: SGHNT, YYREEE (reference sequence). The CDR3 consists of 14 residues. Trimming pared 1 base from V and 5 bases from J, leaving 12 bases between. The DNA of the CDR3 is TGTGCCAGCAGCTTGTACCCGGCGGGAACTGAAGCTTTCTTT. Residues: CASSLYPAGTEAFF.

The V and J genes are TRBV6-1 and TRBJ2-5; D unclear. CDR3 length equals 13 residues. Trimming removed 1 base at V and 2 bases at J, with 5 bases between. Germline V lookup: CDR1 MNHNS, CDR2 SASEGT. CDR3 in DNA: TGTGCCAGCAGTGAAGTGACACAAGAGACCCAGTACTTC. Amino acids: CASSEVTQETQYF.

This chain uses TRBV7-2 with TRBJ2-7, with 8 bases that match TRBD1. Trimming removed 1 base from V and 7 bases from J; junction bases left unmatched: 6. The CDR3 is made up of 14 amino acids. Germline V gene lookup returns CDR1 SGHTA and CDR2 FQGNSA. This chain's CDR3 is CASSLGTGPREQYF. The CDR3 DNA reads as TGTGCCAGCAGCTTAGGGACAGGGCCGCGAGAGCAGTACTTC.

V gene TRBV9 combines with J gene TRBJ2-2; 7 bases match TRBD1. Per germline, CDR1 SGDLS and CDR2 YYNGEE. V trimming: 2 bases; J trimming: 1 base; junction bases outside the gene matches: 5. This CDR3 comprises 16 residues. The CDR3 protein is CASSVSGTVNTGELFF. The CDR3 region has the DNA TGTGCCAGCAGCGTGTCCGGGACAGTGAACACCGGGGAGCTGTTTTTT. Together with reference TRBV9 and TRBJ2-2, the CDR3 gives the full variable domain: DSGVTQTPKHLITATGQRVTLRCSPRSGDLSVYWYQQSLDQGLQFLIQYYNGEERAKGNILERFSAQQFPDLHSELNLSSLELGDSALYFCASSVSGTVNTGELFFGEGSRLTVL.

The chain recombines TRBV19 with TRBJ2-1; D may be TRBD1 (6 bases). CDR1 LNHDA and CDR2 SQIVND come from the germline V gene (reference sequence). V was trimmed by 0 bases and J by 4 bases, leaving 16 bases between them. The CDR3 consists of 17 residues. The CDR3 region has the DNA TGTGCCAGTAGTATAGAGGCGACAGGTGTTGGGTACAATGAGCAGTTCTTC. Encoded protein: CASSIEATGVGYNEQFF.

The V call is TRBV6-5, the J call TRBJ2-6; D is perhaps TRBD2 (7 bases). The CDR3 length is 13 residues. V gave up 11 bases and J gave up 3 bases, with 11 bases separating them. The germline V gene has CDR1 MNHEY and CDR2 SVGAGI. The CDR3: CAHGGLGANVLTF. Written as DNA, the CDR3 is TGTGCCCACGGGGGGCTTGGGGCCAACGTCCTGACTTTC.

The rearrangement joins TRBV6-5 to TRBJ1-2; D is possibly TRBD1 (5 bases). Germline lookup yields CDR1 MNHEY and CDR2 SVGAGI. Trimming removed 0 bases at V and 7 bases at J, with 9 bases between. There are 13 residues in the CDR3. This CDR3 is CASSYSIRGGYTF. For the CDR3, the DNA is TGTGCCAGCAGTTACTCGATAAGGGGTGGCTACACCTTC.

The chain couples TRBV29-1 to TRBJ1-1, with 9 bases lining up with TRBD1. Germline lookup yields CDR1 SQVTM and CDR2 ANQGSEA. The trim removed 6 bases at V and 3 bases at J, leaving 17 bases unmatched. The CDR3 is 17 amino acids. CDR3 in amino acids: CSVAMGQGLSVDTEAFF. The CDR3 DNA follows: TGCAGCGTCGCCATGGGACAGGGCCTCTCCGTAGACACTGAAGCTTTCTTT.

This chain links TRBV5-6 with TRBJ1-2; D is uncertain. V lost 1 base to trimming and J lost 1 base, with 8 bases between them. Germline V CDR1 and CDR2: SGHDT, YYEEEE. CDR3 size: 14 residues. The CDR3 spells CASSLFQFNYGYTF. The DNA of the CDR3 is TGTGCCAGCAGCTTGTTCCAGTTTAACTATGGCTACACCTTC.

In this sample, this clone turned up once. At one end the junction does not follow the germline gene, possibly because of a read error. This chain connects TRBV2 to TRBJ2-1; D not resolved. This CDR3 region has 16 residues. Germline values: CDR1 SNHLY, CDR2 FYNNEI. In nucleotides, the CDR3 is TGTGCCAGCAGCGAAGAGAGGTCTTCCCTCTACAATGAGCAGTTCTTC. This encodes CASSEERSSLYNEQFF.

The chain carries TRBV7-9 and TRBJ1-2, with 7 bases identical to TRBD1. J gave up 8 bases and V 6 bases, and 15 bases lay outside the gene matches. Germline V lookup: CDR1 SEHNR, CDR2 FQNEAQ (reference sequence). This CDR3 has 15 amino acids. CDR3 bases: TGTGCCAGCAGAGAGAACAGGGGCTCCGGGCAGGGCTACACCTTC. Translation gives CASRENRGSGQGYTF.

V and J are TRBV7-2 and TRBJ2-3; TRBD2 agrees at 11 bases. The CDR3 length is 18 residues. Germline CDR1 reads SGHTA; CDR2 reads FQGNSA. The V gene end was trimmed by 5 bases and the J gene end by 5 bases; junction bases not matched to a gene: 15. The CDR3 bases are TGTGCCAGCAGCCGTACTAGCGGGGGAGGTTCCAGGGTAGATACGCAGTATTTT. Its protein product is CASSRTSGGGSRVDTQYF. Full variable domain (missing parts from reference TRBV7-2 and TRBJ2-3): GAGVSQSPSNKVTEKGKDVELRCDPISGHTALYWYRQSLGQGLEFLIYFQGNSAPDKSGLPSDRFSAERTGGSVSTLTIQRTQQEDSAVYLCASSRTSGGGSRVDTQYFGPGTRLTVL.

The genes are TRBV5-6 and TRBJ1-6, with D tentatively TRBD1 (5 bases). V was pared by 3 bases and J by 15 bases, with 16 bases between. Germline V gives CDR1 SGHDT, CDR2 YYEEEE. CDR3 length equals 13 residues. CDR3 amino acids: CASSSTGGGHLHF. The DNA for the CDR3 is TGTGCCAGCAGCTCGACCGGGGGTGGGCACCTCCACTTT.

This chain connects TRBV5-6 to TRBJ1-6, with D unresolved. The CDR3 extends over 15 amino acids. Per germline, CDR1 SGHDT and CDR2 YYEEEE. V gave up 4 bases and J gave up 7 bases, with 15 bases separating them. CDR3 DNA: TGTGCCAGCAGCCGCGAGAGGTTGTCGAATTCACCCCTCCACTTT. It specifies CASSRERLSNSPLHF. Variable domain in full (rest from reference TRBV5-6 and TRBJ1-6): DAGVTQSPTHLIKTRGQQVTLRCSPKSGHDTVSWYQQALGQGPQFIFQYYEEEERQRGNFPDRFSGHQFPNYSSELNVNALLLGDSALYLCASSRERLSNSPLHFGNGTRLTVT.

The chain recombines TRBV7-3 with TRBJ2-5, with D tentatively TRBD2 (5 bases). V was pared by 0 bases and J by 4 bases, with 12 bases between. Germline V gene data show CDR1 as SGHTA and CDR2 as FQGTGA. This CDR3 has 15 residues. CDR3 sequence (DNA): TGTGCCAGCAGCTTAACGAGAGATAGCGCAGAGACCCAGTACTTC. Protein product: CASSLTRDSAETQYF.

The DNA for the CDR3 is TGTGCCAGCAGCCCTAAAGCGGGGGGCTACAATGAGCAGTTCTTC. It is translated as CASSPKAGGYNEQFF. The chain carries TRBV7-3 and TRBJ2-1, with TRBD2 matching 9 bases. The junction had 5 bases not matched to a gene; V was cut back by 5 bases and J by 3 bases. The CDR3 is 15 amino acids. Germline V gene sequence: CDR1 SGHTA, CDR2 FQGTGA. Variable domain in full (rest from reference TRBV7-3 and TRBJ2-1): GAGVSQTPSNKVTEKGKYVELRCDPISGHTALYWYRQSLGQGPEFLIYFQGTGAADDSGLPNDRFFAVRPEGSVSTLKIQRTERGDSAVYLCASSPKAGGYNEQFFGPGTRLTVL.

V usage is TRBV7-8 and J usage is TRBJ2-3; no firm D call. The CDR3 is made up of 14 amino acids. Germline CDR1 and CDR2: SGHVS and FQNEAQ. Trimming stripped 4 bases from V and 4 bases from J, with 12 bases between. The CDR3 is CASSSDRESDTQYF. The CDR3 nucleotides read TGTGCCAGCAGCTCCGATAGAGAGTCAGATACGCAGTATTTT.

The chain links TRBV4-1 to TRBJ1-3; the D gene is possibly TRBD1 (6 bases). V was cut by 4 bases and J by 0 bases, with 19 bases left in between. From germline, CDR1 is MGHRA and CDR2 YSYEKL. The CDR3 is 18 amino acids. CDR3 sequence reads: CASSRGEFRGDSGNTIYF. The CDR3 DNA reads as TGCGCCAGCAGCCGAGGGGAATTCAGGGGTGACTCTGGAAACACCATATATTTT.